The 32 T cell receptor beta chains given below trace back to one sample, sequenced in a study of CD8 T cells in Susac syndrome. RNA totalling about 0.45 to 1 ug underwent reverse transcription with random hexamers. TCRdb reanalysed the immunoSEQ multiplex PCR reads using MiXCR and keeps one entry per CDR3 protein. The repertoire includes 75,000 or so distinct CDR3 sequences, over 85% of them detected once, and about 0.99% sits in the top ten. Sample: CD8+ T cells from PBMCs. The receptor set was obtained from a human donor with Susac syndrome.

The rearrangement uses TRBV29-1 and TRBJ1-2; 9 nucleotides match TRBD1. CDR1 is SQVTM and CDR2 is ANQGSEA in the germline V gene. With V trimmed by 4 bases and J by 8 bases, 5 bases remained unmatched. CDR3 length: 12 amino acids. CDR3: CSVGDRVRGYTF. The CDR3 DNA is TGCAGCGTTGGGGACAGGGTCCGCGGCTACACCTTC.

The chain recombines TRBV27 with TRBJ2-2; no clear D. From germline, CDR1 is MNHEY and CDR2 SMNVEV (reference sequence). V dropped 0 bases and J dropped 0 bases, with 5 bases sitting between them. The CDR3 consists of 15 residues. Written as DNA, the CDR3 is TGTGCCAGCAGTTTATCGGGTACGAACACCGGGGAGCTGTTTTTT. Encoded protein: CASSLSGTNTGELFF.

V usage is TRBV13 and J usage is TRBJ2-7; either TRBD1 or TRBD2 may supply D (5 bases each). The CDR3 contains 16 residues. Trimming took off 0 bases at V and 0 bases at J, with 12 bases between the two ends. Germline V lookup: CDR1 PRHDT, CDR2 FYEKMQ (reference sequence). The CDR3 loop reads CASSLGRGQGSYEQYF. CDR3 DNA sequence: TGTGCCAGCAGCTTAGGGCGCGGGCAGGGCTCCTACGAGCAGTACTTC.

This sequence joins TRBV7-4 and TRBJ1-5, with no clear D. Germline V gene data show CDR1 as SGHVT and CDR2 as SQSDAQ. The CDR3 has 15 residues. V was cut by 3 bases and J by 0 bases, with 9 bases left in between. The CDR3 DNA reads TGTGCCAGCAGCTTGGAATTTTATAGCAATCAGCCCCAGCATTTT. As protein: CASSLEFYSNQPQHF.

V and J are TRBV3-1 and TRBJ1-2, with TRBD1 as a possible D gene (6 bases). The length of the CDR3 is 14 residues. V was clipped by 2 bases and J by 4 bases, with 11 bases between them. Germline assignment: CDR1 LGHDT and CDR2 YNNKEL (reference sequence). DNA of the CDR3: TGTGCCAGCAGCCAAAATAGAGGGGGCTATGGCTACACCTTC. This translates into CASSQNRGGYGYTF.

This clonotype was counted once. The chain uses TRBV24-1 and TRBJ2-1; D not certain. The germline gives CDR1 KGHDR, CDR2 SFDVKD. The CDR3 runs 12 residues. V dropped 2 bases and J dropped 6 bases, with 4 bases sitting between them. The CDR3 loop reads CATSDSTNEQFF. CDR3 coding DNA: TGTGCCACCAGTGATTCGACCAATGAGCAGTTCTTC.

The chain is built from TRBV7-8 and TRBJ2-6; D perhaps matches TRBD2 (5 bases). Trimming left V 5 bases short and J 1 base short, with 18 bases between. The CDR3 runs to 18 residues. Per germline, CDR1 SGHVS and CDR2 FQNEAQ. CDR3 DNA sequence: TGTGCCAGCAGCGCCGGACTCCAAGGGAGTTCTGGGGCCAACGTCCTGACTTTC. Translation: CASSAGLQGSSGANVLTF. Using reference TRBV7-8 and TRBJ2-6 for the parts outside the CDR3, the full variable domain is GAGVSQSPRYKVAKRGQDVALRCDPISGHVSLFWYQQALGQGPEFLTYFQNEAQLDKSGLPSDRFFAERPEGSVSTLKIQRTQQEDSAVYLCASSAGLQGSSGANVLTFGAGSRLTVL.

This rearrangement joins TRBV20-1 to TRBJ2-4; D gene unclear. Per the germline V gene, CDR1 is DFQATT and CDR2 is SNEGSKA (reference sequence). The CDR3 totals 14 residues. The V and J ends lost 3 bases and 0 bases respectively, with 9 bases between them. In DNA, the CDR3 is TGCAGTGCTAGTCAGGCCTTAGCCAAAAACATTCAGTACTTC. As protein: CSASQALAKNIQYF.

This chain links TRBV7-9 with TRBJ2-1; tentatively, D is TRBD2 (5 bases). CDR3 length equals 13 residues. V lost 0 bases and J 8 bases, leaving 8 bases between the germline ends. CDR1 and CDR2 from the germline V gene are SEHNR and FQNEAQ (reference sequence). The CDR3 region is CASSLALRDEQFF. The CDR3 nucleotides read TGTGCCAGCAGCTTAGCTCTGAGGGATGAGCAGTTCTTC.

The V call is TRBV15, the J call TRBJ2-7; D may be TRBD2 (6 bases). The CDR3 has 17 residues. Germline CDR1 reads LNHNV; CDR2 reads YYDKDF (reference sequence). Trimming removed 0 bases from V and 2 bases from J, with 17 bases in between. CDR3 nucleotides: TGTGCCACCAGCAGAGATCTCTTTGGCGGGACCGCCTACGAGCAGTACTTC. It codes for CATSRDLFGGTAYEQYF.

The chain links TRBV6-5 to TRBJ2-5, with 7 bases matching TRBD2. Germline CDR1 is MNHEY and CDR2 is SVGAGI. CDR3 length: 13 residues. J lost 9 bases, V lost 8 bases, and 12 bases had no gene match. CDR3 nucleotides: TGTGCCAGCTCTCTAGCGGCCTTGGGGGCCCAGTACTTC. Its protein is CASSLAALGAQYF.

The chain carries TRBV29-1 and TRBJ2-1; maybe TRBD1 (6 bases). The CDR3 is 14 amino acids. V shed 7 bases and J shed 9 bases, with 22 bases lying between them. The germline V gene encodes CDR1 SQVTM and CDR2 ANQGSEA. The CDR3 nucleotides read TGCAGCGCTGTTACCGGGACAACCTACGGTGAGCAGTTCTTC. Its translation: CSAVTGTTYGEQFF.

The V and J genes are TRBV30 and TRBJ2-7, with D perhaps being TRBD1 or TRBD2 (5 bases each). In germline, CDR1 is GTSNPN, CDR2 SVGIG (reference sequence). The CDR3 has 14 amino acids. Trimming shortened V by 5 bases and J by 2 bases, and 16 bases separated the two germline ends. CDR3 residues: CAWERGETPYEQYF. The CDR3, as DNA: TGTGCCTGGGAAAGAGGGGAGACCCCCTACGAGCAGTACTTC. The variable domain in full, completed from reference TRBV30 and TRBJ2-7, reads SQTIHQWPATLVQPVGSPLSLECTVEGTSNPNLYWYRQAAGRGLQLLFYSVGIGQISSEVPQNLSASRPQDRQFILSSKKLLLSDSGFYLCAWERGETPYEQYFGPGTRLTVT.

The CDR3 here is CSAWTGDHNEQFF. The CDR3 nucleotides are TGCAGTGCCTGGACAGGGGACCACAATGAGCAGTTCTTC. The rearrangement links TRBV20-1 to TRBJ2-1; 9 bases align to TRBD1. The CDR3 is 13 residues long. Losses at the gene ends were 6 bases for V and 5 bases for J; bases not matched to a gene: 5. Germline CDR1 is DFQATT and CDR2 is SNEGSKA (reference sequence).

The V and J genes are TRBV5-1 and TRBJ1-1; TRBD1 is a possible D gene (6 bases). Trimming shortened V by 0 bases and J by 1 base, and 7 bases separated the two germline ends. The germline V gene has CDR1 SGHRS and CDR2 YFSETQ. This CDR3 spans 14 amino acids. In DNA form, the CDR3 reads TGCGCCAGCAGCTTGGCGGACAGGAACACTGAAGCTTTCTTT. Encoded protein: CASSLADRNTEAFF. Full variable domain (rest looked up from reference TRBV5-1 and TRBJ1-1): KAGVTQTPRYLIKTRGQQVTLSCSPISGHRSVSWYQQTPGQGLQFLFEYFSETQRNKGNFPGRFSGRQFSNSRSEMNVSTLELGDSALYLCASSLADRNTEAFFGQGTRLTVV.

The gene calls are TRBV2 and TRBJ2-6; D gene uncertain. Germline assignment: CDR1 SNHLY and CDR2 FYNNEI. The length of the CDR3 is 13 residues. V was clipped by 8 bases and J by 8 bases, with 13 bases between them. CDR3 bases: TGTGCCAGCGGGTCCCTCCCCCCCAACGTCCTGACTTTC. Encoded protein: CASGSLPPNVLTF.

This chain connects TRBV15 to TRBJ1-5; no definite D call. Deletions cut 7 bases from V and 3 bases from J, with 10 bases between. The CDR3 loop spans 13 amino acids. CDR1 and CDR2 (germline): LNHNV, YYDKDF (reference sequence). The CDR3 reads CATKGRYNQPQHF. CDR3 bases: TGTGCCACCAAAGGACGGTACAATCAGCCCCAGCATTTT.

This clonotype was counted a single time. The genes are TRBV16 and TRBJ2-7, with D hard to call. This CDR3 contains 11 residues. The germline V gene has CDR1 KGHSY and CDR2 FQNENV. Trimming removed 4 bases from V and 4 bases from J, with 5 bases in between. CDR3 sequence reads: CASSREYEQYF. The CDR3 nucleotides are TGTGCCAGCAGCCGCGAGTACGAGCAGTACTTC.

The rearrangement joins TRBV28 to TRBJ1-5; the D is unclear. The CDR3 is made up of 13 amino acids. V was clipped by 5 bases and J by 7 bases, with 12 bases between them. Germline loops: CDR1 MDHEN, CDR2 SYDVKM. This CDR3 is CASSPQVGQPQHF. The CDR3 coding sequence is TGTGCCAGCAGTCCTCAGGTTGGCCAGCCCCAGCATTTT.

The CDR3 DNA follows: TGTGCCAGTAGTATCATCGGACAGAAGAGCACAGATACGCAGTATTTT. It is translated as CASSIIGQKSTDTQYF. The V gene is TRBV19, the J gene TRBJ2-3; TRBD1 might be the D (6 bases). The CDR3 extends over 16 amino acids. Trimming cost V 3 bases and J 0 bases, with 13 bases left between them. CDR1 LNHDA and CDR2 SQIVND come from the germline V gene (reference sequence).

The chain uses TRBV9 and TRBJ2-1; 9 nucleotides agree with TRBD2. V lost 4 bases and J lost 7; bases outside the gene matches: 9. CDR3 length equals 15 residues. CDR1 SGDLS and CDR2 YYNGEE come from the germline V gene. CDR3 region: CASSKSGGPGNEQFF. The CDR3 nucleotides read TGTGCCAGCAGCAAAAGCGGGGGGCCCGGAAATGAGCAGTTCTTC. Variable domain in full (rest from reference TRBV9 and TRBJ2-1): DSGVTQTPKHLITATGQRVTLRCSPRSGDLSVYWYQQSLDQGLQFLIQYYNGEERAKGNILERFSAQQFPDLHSELNLSSLELGDSALYFCASSKSGGPGNEQFFGPGTRLTVL.

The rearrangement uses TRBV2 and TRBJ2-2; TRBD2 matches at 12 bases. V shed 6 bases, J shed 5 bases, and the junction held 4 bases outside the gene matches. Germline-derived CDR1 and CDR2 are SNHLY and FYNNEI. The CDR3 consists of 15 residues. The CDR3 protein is CASRRLAGDTGELFF. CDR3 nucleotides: TGTGCCAGCAGGAGACTAGCGGGAGATACCGGGGAGCTGTTTTTT. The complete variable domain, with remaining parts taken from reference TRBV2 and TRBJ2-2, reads EPEVTQTPSHQVTQMGQEVILRCVPISNHLYFYWYRQILGQKVEFLVSFYNNEISEKSEIFDDQFSVERPDGSNFTLKIRSTKLEDSAMYFCASRRLAGDTGELFFGEGSRLTVL.

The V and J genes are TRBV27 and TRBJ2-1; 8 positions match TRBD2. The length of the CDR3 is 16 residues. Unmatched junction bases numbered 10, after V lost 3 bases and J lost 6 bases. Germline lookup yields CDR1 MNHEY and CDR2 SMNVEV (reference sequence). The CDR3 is CASSLLSGGSVNEQFF. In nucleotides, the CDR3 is TGTGCCAGCAGTTTGTTAAGCGGGGGATCAGTCAATGAGCAGTTCTTC.

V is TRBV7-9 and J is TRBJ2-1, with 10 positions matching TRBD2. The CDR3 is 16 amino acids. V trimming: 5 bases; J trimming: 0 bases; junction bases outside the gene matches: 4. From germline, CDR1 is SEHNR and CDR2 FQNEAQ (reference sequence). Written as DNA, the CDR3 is TGTGCCAGCAGCGTTACTAGCGGGGTCTCCTACAATGAGCAGTTCTTC. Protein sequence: CASSVTSGVSYNEQFF.

This CDR3 is CASSILADSSSYEQYF. The CDR3 DNA reads TGTGCCAGCAGTATCCTAGCGGACTCGAGCTCCTACGAGCAGTACTTC. The chain joins TRBV28 to TRBJ2-7, with 7 bases fitting TRBD2. The germline CDR1 and CDR2 sequences are MDHEN and SYDVKM. The CDR3 has 16 amino acids. With V trimmed by 5 bases and J by 0 bases, 10 bases remained unmatched.

CDR3 in amino acids: CSAWTGYTGELFF. The CDR3 DNA reads TGCAGCGCCTGGACAGGCTACACCGGGGAGCTGTTTTTT. This chain connects TRBV29-1 to TRBJ2-2, with TRBD1 identical over 7 bases. Unmatched junction bases numbered 5, after V lost 7 bases and J lost 3 bases. Germline loops: CDR1 SQVTM, CDR2 ANQGSEA. The CDR3 loop spans 13 amino acids.

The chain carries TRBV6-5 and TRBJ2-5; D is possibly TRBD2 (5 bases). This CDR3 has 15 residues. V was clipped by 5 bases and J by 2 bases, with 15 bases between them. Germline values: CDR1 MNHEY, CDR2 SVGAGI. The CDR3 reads CASSLNWGEQETQYF. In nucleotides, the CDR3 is TGTGCCAGCAGTCTGAACTGGGGAGAGCAAGAGACCCAGTACTTC.

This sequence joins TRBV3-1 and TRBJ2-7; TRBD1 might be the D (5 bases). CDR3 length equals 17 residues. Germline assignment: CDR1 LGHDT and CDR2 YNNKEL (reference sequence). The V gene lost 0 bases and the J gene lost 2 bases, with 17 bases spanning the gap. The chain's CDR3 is CASSQDPVDMGAYEQYF. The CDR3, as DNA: TGTGCCAGCAGCCAAGATCCGGTGGACATGGGCGCCTACGAGCAGTACTTC.

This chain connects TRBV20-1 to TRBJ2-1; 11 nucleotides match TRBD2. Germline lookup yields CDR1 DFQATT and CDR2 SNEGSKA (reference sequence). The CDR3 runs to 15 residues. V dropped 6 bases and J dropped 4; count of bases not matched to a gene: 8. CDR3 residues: CSADLIAGGYNEQFF. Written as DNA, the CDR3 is TGCAGTGCCGATTTAATAGCGGGAGGGTACAATGAGCAGTTCTTC.

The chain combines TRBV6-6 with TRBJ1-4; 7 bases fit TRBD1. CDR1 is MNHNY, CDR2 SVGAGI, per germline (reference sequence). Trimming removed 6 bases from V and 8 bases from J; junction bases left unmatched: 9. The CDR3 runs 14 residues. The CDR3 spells CASSHAGTEEKLFF. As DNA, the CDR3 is TGTGCCAGCAGCCACGCCGGGACAGAAGAAAAACTGTTTTTT.

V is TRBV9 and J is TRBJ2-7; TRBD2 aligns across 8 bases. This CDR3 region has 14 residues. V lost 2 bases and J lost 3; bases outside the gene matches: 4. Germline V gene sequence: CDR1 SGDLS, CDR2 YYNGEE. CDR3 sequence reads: CASSVGTSGYEQYF. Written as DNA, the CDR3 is TGTGCCAGCAGCGTTGGTACTAGCGGCTACGAGCAGTACTTC.

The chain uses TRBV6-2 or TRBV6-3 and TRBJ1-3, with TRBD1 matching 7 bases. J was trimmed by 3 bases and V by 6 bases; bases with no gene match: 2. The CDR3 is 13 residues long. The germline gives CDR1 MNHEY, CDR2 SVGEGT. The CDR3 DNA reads TGTGCCAGCAGACGGGACAGTGGAAACACCATATATTTT. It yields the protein CASRRDSGNTIYF.